This is a list of T cell receptor beta chains from one sample in a study of T cells in Graves' hyperthyroidism and ophthalmopathy. TCRdb itself ran the multiplex PCR reads through MiXCR, one entry per CDR3 protein. Here the sample spans roughly 400,000 distinct CDR3 sequences, approximately 15% being singletons. Specimen: blood. These receptors originate from a woman in her late teens or twenties with Graves' hyperthyroidism that later progressed to Graves' ophthalmopathy. Each CDR3 is given without its conserved first and last residue.

V gene	J gene	CDR3 protein
TRBV20-1	TRBJ1-6	SGYKNSPLH
TRBV11-3	TRBJ2-1	ASRLQNQSLAGTYNEQF
TRBV5-5	TRBJ2-1	ASSLSGENEQF
TRBV6-1	TRBJ2-5	ASISRSGTQY
TRBV6-2/TRBV6-3	TRBJ2-1	ASSWSGTSAYNEQF
TRBV27	TRBJ2-2	ASNPDGAGGTGELF
TRBV12-3/TRBV12-4	TRBJ1-1	ASSVREGTEAF
TRBV7-9	TRBJ2-5	ASSLAEVGRETQY
TRBV12-3/TRBV12-4	TRBJ2-2	ASSLESGNTGELF
TRBV27	TRBJ2-3	ASSSPTGFSSTDTQY
TRBV28	TRBJ2-7	ATSTDKSYEQY
TRBV6-5	TRBJ1-4	ASSYSGRTEKLF
TRBV20-1	TRBJ2-7	SALTGEADEQY
TRBV7-8	TRBJ1-6	ASSLALYNSPLH
TRBV6-2/TRBV6-3	TRBJ2-7	ASSYLTNYEQY
TRBV9	TRBJ2-1	ASSVGPAGGEQF
TRBV7-3	TRBJ2-7	ASSPRGGTGYEQY
TRBV12-3/TRBV12-4	TRBJ2-1	ASSLVASSVGNEQF
TRBV13	TRBJ2-3	ASSRTTTSGIRADTQY
TRBV6-1	TRBJ2-5	ASSFGTPAGETQY
TRBV4-2	TRBJ2-5	ASSRFPGVQETQY
TRBV5-4	TRBJ2-1	ASSSRAGGPYNEQF
TRBV18	TRBJ1-1	ASRDGGASEAF
TRBV11-2	TRBJ2-7	ASSPGPAGYEQY
TRBV29-1	TRBJ2-5	SVERWETQY
TRBV5-1	TRBJ2-5	ASRRGQGGETQY
TRBV3-1	TRBJ2-7	ASTLQGSYEQY
TRBV18	TRBJ1-2	ASSPIKDGYT
TRBV12-3/TRBV12-4	TRBJ2-5	ASSFGGGYTGKETQY
TRBV12-3/TRBV12-4	TRBJ1-1	ASSFRGGSRVDTEAF
TRBV5-6	TRBJ2-7	ASSPARDRQSYEQY
TRBV20-1	TRBJ2-7	SARAPLMWGPGYEQY
TRBV28	TRBJ2-3	ASSLRDMQY
TRBV12-3/TRBV12-4	TRBJ1-1	ASSPGGGNTEAF
TRBV4-1	TRBJ2-7	ASSQGPSYEQY
TRBV4-2	TRBJ2-3	ASSQGIPATDTQY
TRBV24-1	TRBJ2-4	ATSDQNIQY
TRBV27	TRBJ2-7	ASKNGTGNYEQY
TRBV7-3	TRBJ2-3	ASSVTTGSTDTQY
TRBV27	TRBJ1-1	ASSSSLNTEAF
TRBV7-8	TRBJ1-4	ASSRRQGPYNEKLF
TRBV27	TRBJ1-5	ASRMGGNQPQH
TRBV28	TRBJ2-7	ASTPVSPYEQY
TRBV5-1	TRBJ2-7	ASRRLSEESAYEQY
TRBV9	TRBJ1-3	ASARGAELSGNTIY
TRBV20-1	TRBJ1-5	SAPLGLTGGGAYSNQPQH
TRBV2	TRBJ1-4	ASREDTYLKEKLF
TRBV28	TRBJ2-5	ASSPYSVETQY
TRBV20-1	TRBJ2-1	SARVGGRNEQF
TRBV28	TRBJ1-6	ASIPNRNSPLH
TRBV4-3	TRBJ1-3	ASSQDSPASGNTIY
TRBV20-1	TRBJ2-7	SATPAGRDEQY
TRBV5-6	TRBJ2-7	ASSLEIRGGLYEQY
TRBV28	TRBJ2-4	ASSPPSGLTHIAKNIQY
TRBV10-3	TRBJ2-2	AGAMGGRTGELF
TRBV2	TRBJ2-1	ASRLDTSSYNEQF
TRBV5-1	TRBJ2-7	ASSLGSRGRSYEQY
TRBV5-5	TRBJ2-3	ASSLGRAITDTQY